A single sample is the source of the 12 T cell receptor beta chains below, sequenced in a study of cytomegalovirus exposure and HLA in healthy donors. The PCR had 60 Vbeta and 13 Jbeta primers. This table comes from immunoSEQ multiplex PCR, and its TCRdb copy is limited to in-frame clones, with some not included. The sample includes 97,000 or so clones, about three quarters of them seen just once. Material: PBMCs. The receptors originated from a middle-aged man in good health and CMV-seronegative.

The DNA of the CDR3 is TGTGCCAGCAGTCCCGGACAGGGGAGTCAGCCCCAGCATTTT. Amino acid sequence: CASSPGQGSQPQHF. This chain joins TRBV6-5 and TRBJ1-5, with 9 bases matching TRBD1. This CDR3 contains 14 residues. V was pared by 5 bases and J by 6 bases, with 5 bases of the junction left unmatched. Looked up from germline, CDR1 is MNHEY and CDR2 is SVGAGI.

CDR3 in DNA: TGTGCCAGCAGTTTAAACAGGGGGCTAGGTAATTCACCCCTCCACTTT. Protein product: CASSLNRGLGNSPLHF. The chain is built from TRBV5-6 and TRBJ1-6; 9 bases match TRBD1. This CDR3 has 16 amino acids. V gave up 5 bases and J gave up 6 bases; unmatched junction bases: 9. The V gene's germline CDR1 is SGHDT and CDR2 YYEEEE. Supplemented by reference TRBV5-6 and TRBJ1-6, the full variable domain reads DAGVTQSPTHLIKTRGQQVTLRCSPKSGHDTVSWYQQALGQGPQFIFQYYEEEERQRGNFPDRFSGHQFPNYSSELNVNALLLGDSALYLCASSLNRGLGNSPLHFGNGTRLTVT.

This clone was detected only a few times. V gene TRBV19 combines with J gene TRBJ2-7, with a tentative D call TRBD1 (6 bases). V lost 4 bases to trimming and J lost 2 bases, with 15 bases between them. The CDR3 has 15 amino acids. Germline V gene sequence: CDR1 LNHDA, CDR2 SQIVND (reference sequence). The CDR3 is CASSNSGTSTYEQYF. In DNA, the CDR3 is TGTGCCAGTAGTAACTCCGGGACAAGCACCTACGAGCAGTACTTC.

The gene calls are TRBV5-1 and TRBJ2-2; D may be TRBD1 (5 bases). CDR3 length: 15 residues. Germline loops: CDR1 SGHRS, CDR2 YFSETQ. V lost 0 bases to trimming and J lost 4 bases, with 10 bases between them. The CDR3 DNA is TGCGCCAGCAGCTTGGCCCAGGGTATCACCGGGGAGCTGTTTTTT. It codes for CASSLAQGITGELFF. The whole variable domain, filled in from reference TRBV5-1 and TRBJ2-2, reads KAGVTQTPRYLIKTRGQQVTLSCSPISGHRSVSWYQQTPGQGLQFLFEYFSETQRNKGNFPGRFSGRQFSNSRSEMNVSTLELGDSALYLCASSLAQGITGELFFGEGSRLTVL.

The chain couples TRBV27 to TRBJ1-4, with D maybe TRBD1 (5 bases). Trimming pared 3 bases from V and 4 bases from J, leaving 9 bases between. CDR1 MNHEY and CDR2 SMNVEV come from the germline V gene (reference sequence). The CDR3 covers 14 residues. DNA of the CDR3: TGTGCCAGCAGTTTTGGGGGGAGTAATGAAAAACTGTTTTTT. It specifies CASSFGGSNEKLFF.

The rearrangement joins TRBV14 to TRBJ1-3; D not certain. The CDR3 is made up of 13 amino acids. The ends were cut back, 1 base at V and 4 bases at J, with 5 bases in the middle. Germline-derived CDR1 and CDR2 are SGHDN and FVKESK. The CDR3 nucleotides are TGTGCCAGCAGCCAAGCATCAGGAAACACCATATATTTT. This codes for CASSQASGNTIYF.

The chain employs TRBV14 and TRBJ1-2; TRBD1 might be the D (6 bases). Trimming left V 1 base short and J 7 bases short, with 10 bases between. The CDR3 consists of 13 residues. CDR1 and CDR2 (germline): SGHDN, FVKESK. CDR3 amino acids: CASSQATGIGYTF. The CDR3 DNA reads as TGTGCCAGCAGCCAAGCGACAGGAATTGGCTACACCTTC.

This clone has just a few counts. V usage is TRBV11-2 and J usage is TRBJ1-1; 7 bases are a match to TRBD1. This CDR3 has 15 residues. CDR1 SGHAT and CDR2 FQNNGV come from the germline V gene. With V trimmed by 5 bases and J by 1 base, 7 bases remained unmatched. The CDR3, as DNA: TGTGCCAGCAGCCCACAGGGGCTTGGGAACACTGAAGCTTTCTTT. Its translation: CASSPQGLGNTEAFF. Looking up the rest from reference TRBV11-2 and TRBJ1-1 gives the full variable domain: EAGVAQSPRYKIIEKRQSVAFWCNPISGHATLYWYQQILGQGPKLLIQFQNNGVVDDSQLPKDRFSAERLKGVDSTLKIQPAKLEDSAVYLCASSPQGLGNTEAFFGQGTRLTVV.

This sequence joins TRBV6-1 and TRBJ2-7; 11 nucleotides agree with TRBD2. Germline V gene lookup returns CDR1 MNHNS and CDR2 SASEGT. V was clipped by 3 bases and J by 4 bases; unmatched bases: 11. This CDR3 spans 17 amino acids. For the CDR3, the DNA is TGTGCCAGCAGTGACGGTGATACTAGCGGGGGAGCGTACGAGCAGTACTTC. This sequence encodes CASSDGDTSGGAYEQYF.

The rearrangement links TRBV19 to TRBJ1-2; D is possibly TRBD1 (6 bases). The CDR3 contains 14 residues. Germline loops: CDR1 LNHDA, CDR2 SQIVND (reference sequence). V lost 4 bases and J lost 6, with 15 bases in between. The CDR3 DNA reads TGTGCCAGTAGTAACAGGGTATTATTAGATGGCTACACCTTC. Its protein product is CASSNRVLLDGYTF.

The chain is built from TRBV5-8 and TRBJ1-5, with no clear D. The length of the CDR3 is 13 residues. The V end lost 0 bases, the J end lost 7 bases, and 8 bases lay between the germline ends. Per the germline V gene, CDR1 is SGHTS and CDR2 is YDEGEE. CDR3 coding DNA: TGTGCCAGCAGCTTGGCCCTAGGACAGCCCCAGCATTTT. Protein: CASSLALGQPQHF. Full variable domain (outside the CDR3, taken from reference TRBV5-8 and TRBJ1-5): EAGVTQSPTHLIKTRGQQATLRCSPISGHTSVYWYQQALGLGLQFLLWYDEGEERNRGNFPPRFSGRQFPNYSSELNVNALELEDSALYLCASSLALGQPQHFGDGTRLSIL.

The rearrangement joins TRBV2 to TRBJ2-2; the D gene is possibly TRBD1 (5 bases). Deletions cut 2 bases from V and 2 bases from J, with 6 bases between. Germline V CDR1 and CDR2: SNHLY, FYNNEI. This CDR3 comprises 14 residues. The CDR3 coding sequence is TGTGCCAGCAGTGAACAGGGTAACACCGGGGAGCTGTTTTTT. It yields the protein CASSEQGNTGELFF.